The source of this TCR beta chain is a study of OX40 agonist ivuxolimab in advanced cancers. Turning to the study itself: The group had a mean age of approximately 60 years, ranged from 23 to 79, and was 82.7% male. Study-level results: The authors did not determine the antigen specificity of the expanded peripheral T cells. More expanded clones were found, on average, in CD8+ than in CD4+ T cells. Dose levels from 0.1 to 3.0 mg/kg saw CD4+ and CD8+ blood T cells expand clonally by week 6.

About this clone itself: Its specificity is unknown.

Using immunoSEQ multiplex PCR, the repertoire was profiled, and TCRdb retains in-frame clones only, with some absent. The table shows around 19,000 clones, with approximately 82% occurring only once. The TCR comes from an adult with an advanced solid tumor such as melanoma, head and neck, liver or kidney cancer. Specimen: CD4+ or CD8+ T cells sorted from blood, collected in a trial of the OX40 agonist ivuxolimab.

This chain's CDR3 is CASSIIAAGPGDYGYTF. In nucleotides, the CDR3 is TGTGCCAGCAGTATAATAGCCGCGGGTCCAGGTGACTATGGCTACACCTTC. The chain joins TRBV27 to TRBJ1-2; D gene uncertain. The CDR3 extends over 17 amino acids. The V gene's germline CDR1 is MNHEY and CDR2 SMNVEV (reference sequence). V lost 5 bases and J 3 bases, leaving 22 bases between the germline ends.